This T cell receptor beta chain came from a study of blood T cell repertoires in COVID-19. Study details: Material from acute and convalescent COVID-19 was sourced from the United States, Italy and Spain. Nucleic acid was either cDNA or gDNA, and it came from T cells, B-cell-depleted T cells, or PBMCs.

The authors' processing: Estimated nucleated cell counts came from reference gene primer amplification. Measured with immunoSEQ multiplex PCR; TCRdb has only the in-frame clones, and not every one. Clonal size and the V and J genes are those of that table, whereas D and trimming came from the DNA. The repertoire holds around 220,000 clones, with 65% to 80% as singletons. Germline V gives CDR1 LGHDT, CDR2 YNNKEL (reference sequence). The V and J ends lost 1 base and 0 bases respectively, with 10 bases between them. This CDR3 has 16 amino acids. Sequencing used peripheral blood. The chain carries TRBV3-1 (or the pseudogene TRBV3-2) and TRBJ1-5; D is perhaps TRBD1 (5 bases). The receptor's source is a woman aged 40-49 years with active or convalescent COVID-19. The CDR3 DNA reads as TGTGCCAGCAGCCAAGGGACGGGGGATAGCAATCAGCCCCAGCATTTT. This encodes CASSQGTGDSNQPQHF.